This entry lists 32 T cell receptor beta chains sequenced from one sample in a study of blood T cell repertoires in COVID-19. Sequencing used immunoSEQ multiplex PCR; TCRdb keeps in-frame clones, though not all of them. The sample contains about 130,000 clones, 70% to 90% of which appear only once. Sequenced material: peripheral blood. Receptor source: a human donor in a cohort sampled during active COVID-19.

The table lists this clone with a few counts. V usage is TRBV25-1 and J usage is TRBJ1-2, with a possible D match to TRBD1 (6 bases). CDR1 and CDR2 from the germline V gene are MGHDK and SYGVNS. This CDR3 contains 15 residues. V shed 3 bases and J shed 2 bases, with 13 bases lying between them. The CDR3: CASSDNRVVNYGYTF. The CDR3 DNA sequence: TGTGCCAGCAGTGACAACAGGGTGGTGAACTATGGCTACACCTTC.

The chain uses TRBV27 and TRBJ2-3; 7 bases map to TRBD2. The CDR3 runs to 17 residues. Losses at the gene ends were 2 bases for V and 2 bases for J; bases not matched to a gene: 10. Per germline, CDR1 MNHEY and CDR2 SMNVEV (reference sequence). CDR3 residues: CASSLRSRGSYTDTQYF. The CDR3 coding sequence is TGTGCCAGCAGTTTAAGGTCGCGGGGGAGCTACACAGATACGCAGTATTTT.

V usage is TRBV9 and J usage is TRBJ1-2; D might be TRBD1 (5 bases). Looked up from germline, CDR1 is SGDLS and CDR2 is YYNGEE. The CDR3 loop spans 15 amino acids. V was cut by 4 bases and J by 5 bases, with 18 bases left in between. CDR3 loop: CASSPKGHPRYGYTF. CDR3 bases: TGTGCCAGCAGCCCAAAGGGGCACCCTAGATATGGCTACACCTTC.

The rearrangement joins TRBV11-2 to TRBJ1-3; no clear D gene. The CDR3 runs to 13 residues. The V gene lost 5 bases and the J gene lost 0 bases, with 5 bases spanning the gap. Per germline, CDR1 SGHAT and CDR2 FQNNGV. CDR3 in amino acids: CASSPSSGNTIYF. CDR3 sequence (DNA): TGTGCCAGCAGCCCCAGCTCTGGAAACACCATATATTTT.

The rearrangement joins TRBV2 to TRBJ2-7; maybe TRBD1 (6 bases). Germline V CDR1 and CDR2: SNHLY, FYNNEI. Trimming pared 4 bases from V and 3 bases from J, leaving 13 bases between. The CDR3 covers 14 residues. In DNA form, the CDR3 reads TGTGCCAGCAGTGTGGGGGCAGGGAACTACGAGCAGTACTTC. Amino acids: CASSVGAGNYEQYF.

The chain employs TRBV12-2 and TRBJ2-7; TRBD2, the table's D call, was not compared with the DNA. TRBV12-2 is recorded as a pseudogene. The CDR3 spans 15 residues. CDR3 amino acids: CASRPTERISYEQYF. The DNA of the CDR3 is TGTGCAAGTCGTCCAACCGAGCGGATTTCCTACGAGCAGTACTTC.

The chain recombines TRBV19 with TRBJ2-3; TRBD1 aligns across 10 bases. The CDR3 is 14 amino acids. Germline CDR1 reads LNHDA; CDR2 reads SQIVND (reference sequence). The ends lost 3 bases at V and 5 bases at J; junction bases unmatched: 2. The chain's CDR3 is CASSIGQGVDTQYF. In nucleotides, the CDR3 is TGTGCCAGTAGTATTGGACAGGGGGTAGATACGCAGTATTTT.

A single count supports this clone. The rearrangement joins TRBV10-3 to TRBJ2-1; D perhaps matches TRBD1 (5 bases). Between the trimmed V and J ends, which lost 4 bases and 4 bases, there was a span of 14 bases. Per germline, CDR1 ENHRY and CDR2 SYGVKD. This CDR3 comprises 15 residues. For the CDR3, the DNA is TGTGCCATCAGTGGGCGGCAGGGCACTTACAATGAGCAGTTCTTC. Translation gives CAISGRQGTYNEQFF.

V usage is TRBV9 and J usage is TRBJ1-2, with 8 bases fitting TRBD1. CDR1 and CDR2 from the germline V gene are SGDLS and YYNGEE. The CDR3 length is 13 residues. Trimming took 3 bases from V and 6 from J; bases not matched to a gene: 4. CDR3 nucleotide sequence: TGTGCCAGCAGCGGGGACAGGTGGAATGGCTACACCTTC. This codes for CASSGDRWNGYTF.

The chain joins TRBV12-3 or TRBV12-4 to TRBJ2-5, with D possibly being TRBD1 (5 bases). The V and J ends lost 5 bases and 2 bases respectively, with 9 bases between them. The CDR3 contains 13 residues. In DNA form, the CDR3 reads TGTGCCAGCAGTCCGACAGCTCAAGAGACCCAGTACTTC. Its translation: CASSPTAQETQYF.

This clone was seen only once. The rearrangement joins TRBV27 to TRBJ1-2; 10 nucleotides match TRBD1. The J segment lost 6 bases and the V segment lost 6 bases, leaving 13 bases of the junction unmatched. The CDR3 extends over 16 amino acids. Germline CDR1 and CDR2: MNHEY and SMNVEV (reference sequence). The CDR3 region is CASRAPRTGGLDGYTF. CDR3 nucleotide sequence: TGTGCCAGCAGGGCGCCCCGGACAGGGGGATTGGATGGCTACACCTTC.

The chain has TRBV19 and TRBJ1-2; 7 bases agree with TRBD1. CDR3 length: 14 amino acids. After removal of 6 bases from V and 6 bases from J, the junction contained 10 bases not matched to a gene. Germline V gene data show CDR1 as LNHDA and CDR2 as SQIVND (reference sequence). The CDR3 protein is CASRKQGEINGYTF. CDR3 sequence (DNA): TGTGCCAGTAGAAAGCAGGGGGAAATTAATGGCTACACCTTC.

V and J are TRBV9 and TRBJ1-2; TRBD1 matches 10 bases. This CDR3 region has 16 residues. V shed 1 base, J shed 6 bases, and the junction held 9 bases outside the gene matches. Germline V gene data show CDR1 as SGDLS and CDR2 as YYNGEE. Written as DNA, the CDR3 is TGTGCCAGCAGCGTATCTTGGTCGACAGGGGGCGATGGCTACACCTTC. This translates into CASSVSWSTGGDGYTF.

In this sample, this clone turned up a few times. CDR3 sequence (DNA): TGCGCCAGCAGCTTGAGCGGGGGCTTCTCCTACGAGCAGTACTTC. It encodes CASSLSGGFSYEQYF. The chain combines TRBV5-1 with TRBJ2-7, with TRBD2 matching over 8 bases. J gave up 0 bases and V 1 base, and 3 bases lay outside the gene matches. Per the germline V gene, CDR1 is SGHRS and CDR2 is YFSETQ. CDR3 length: 15 amino acids.

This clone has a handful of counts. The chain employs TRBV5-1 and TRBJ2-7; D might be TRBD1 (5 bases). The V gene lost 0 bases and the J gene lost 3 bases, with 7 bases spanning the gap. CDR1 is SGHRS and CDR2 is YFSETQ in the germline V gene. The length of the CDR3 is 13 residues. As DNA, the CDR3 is TGCGCCAGCAGCTTGGAAGGGGTCTACGAGCAGTACTTC. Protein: CASSLEGVYEQYF.

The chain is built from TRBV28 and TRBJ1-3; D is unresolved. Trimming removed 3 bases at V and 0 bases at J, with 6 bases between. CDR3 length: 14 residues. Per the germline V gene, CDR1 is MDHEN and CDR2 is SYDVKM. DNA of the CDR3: TGTGCCAGCAGTTTTCTAGGCTCTGGAAACACCATATATTTT. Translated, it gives CASSFLGSGNTIYF. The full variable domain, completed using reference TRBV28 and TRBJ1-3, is DVKVTQSSRYLVKRTGEKVFLECVQDMDHENMFWYRQDPGLGLRLIYFSYDVKMKEKGDIPEGYSVSREKKERFSLILESASTNQTSMYLCASSFLGSGNTIYFGEGSWLTVV.

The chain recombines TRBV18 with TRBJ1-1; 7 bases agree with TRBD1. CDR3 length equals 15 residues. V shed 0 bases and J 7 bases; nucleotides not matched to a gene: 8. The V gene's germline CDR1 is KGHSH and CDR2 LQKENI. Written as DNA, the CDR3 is TGTGCCAGCTCACCACCAAAGACAGGGACAAATGAAGCTTTCTTT. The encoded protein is CASSPPKTGTNEAFF.

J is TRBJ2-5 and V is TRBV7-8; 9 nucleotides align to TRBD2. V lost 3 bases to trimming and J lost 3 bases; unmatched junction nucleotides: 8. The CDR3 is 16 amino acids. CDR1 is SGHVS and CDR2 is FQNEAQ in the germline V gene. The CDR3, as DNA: TGTGCCAGCAGCTTTTCGCTAGCGGGGATCAAAGAGACCCAGTACTTC. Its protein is CASSFSLAGIKETQYF.

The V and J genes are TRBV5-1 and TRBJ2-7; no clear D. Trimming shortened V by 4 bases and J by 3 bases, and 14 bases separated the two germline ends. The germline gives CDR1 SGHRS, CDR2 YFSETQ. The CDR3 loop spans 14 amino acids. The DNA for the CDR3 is TGCGCCAGCAGCATCTCGCCCGAGGACTACGAGCAGTACTTC. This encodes CASSISPEDYEQYF.

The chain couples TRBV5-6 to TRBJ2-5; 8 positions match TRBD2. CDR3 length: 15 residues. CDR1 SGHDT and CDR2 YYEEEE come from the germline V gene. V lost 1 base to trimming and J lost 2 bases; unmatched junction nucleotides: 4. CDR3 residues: CASSLPGGLQETQYF. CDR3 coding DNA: TGTGCCAGCAGCTTGCCGGGAGGGCTGCAAGAGACCCAGTACTTC. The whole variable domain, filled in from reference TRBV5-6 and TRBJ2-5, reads DAGVTQSPTHLIKTRGQQVTLRCSPKSGHDTVSWYQQALGQGPQFIFQYYEEEERQRGNFPDRFSGHQFPNYSSELNVNALLLGDSALYLCASSLPGGLQETQYFGPGTRLLVL.

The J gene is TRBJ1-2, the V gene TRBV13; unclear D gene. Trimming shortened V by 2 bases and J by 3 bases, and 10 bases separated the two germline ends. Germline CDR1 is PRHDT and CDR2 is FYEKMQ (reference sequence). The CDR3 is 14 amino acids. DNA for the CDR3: TGTGCCAGCAGCTTAAGCTCCGAGGACTATGGCTACACCTTC. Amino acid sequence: CASSLSSEDYGYTF.

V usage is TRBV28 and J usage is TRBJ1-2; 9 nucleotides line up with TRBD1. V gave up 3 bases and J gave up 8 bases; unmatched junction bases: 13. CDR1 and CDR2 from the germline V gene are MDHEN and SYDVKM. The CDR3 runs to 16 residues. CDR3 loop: CASSLGSGTGNYGYTF. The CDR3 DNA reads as TGTGCCAGCAGTTTGGGGTCCGGGACAGGGAATTACGGCTACACCTTC.

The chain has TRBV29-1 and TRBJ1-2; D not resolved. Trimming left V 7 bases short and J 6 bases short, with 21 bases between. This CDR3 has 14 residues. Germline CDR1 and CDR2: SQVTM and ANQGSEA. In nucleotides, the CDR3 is TGCAGCGGCCTGACCGGGGAGGAGGAAAATGGCTACACCTTC. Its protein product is CSGLTGEEENGYTF.

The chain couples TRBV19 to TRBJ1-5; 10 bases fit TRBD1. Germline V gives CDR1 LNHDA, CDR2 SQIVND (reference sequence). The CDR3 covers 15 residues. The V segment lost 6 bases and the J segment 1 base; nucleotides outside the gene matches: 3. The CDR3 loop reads CASRTTGGSNQPQHF. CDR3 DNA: TGTGCCAGTAGGACGACAGGGGGCAGCAATCAGCCCCAGCATTTT.

CDR3 amino acids: CAISESGTGSGNTIYF. The CDR3 bases are TGTGCCATCAGTGAGTCCGGGACAGGCTCTGGAAACACCATATATTTT. The genes are TRBV10-3 and TRBJ1-3; 8 nucleotides match TRBD1. Per the germline V gene, CDR1 is ENHRY and CDR2 is SYGVKD. Trimming cost V 0 bases and J 0 bases; bases outside gene matches: 1. There are 16 residues in the CDR3.

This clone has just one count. The CDR3 DNA follows: TGTGCCAGCAGCCCCAGGGGCAGGGAAGAGAGAAATTCACCCCTCCACTTT. Residues: CASSPRGREERNSPLHF. The chain is built from TRBV7-6 and TRBJ1-6; perhaps TRBD1 as D (6 bases). The CDR3 spans 17 residues. Trimming stripped 5 bases from V and 7 bases from J, with 21 bases between. Per the germline V gene, CDR1 is SGHVS and CDR2 is FNYEAQ.

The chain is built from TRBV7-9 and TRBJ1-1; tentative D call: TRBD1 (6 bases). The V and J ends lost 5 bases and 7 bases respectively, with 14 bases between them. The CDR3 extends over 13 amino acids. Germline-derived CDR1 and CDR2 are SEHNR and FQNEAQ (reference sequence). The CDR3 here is CASSRGQLFEAFF. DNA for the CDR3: TGTGCCAGCAGCCGAGGACAGCTTTTTGAAGCTTTCTTT.

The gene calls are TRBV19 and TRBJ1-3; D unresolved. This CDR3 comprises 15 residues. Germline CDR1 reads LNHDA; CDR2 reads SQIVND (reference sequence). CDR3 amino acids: CPPLGDKSSGNTIYF. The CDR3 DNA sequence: TGTCCCCCCCTCGGCGACAAAAGTTCTGGAAACACCATATATTTT.

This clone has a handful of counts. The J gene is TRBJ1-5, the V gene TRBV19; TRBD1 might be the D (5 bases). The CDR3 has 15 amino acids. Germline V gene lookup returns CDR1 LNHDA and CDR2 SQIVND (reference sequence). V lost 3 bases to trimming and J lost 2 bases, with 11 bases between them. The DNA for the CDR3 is TGTGCCAGTAGTATCGGGGGTCGGGGCAATCAGCCCCAGCATTTT. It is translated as CASSIGGRGNQPQHF.

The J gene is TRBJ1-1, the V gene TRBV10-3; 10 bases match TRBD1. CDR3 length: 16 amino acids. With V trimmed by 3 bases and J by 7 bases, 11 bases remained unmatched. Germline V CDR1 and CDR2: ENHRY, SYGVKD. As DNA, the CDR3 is TGTGCCATCAGTGATCCTGGGACAGGGGCTTTTGGTGAAGCTTTCTTT. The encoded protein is CAISDPGTGAFGEAFF.

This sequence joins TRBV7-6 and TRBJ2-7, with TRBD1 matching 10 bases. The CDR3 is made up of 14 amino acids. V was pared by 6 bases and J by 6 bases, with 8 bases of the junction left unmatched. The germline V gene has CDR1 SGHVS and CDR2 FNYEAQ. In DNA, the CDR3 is TGTGCCAGCAGATCCGGGACAGGGGTCTCCGAGCAGTACTTC. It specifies CASRSGTGVSEQYF.

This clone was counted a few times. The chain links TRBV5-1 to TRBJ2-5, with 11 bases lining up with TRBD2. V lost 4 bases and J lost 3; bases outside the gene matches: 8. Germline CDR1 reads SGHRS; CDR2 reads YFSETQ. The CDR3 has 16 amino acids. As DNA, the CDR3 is TGCGCCAGCAGCGCTCACCTACTAGCGGGGGAAGAGACCCAGTACTTC. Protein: CASSAHLLAGEETQYF.